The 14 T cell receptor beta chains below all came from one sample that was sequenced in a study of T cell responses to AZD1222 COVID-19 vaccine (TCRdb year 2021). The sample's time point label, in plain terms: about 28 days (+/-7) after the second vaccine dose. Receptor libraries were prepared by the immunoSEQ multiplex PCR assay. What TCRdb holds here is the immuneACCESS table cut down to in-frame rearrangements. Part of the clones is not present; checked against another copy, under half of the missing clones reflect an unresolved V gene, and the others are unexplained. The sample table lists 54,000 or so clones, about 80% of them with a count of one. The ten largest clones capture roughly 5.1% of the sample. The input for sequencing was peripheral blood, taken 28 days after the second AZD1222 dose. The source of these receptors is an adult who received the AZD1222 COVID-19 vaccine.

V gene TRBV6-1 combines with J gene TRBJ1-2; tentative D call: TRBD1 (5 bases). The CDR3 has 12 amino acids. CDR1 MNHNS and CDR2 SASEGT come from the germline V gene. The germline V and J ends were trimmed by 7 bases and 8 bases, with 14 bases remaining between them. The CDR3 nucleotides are TGTGCCAGCAACCAGGGAGGAGGGGGCTACACCTTC. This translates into CASNQGGGGYTF.

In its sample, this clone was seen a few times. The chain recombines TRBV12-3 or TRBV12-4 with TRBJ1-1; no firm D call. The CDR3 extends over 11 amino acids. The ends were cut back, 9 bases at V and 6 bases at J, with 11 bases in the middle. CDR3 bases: TGTGCCAGTTTAAGCAGATCTGAAGCTTTCTTT. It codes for CASLSRSEAFF.

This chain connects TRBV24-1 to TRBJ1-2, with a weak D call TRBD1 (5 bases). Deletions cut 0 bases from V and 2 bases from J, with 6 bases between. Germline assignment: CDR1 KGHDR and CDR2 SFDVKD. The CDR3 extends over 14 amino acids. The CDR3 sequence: CATSDLHRNYGYTF. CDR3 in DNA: TGTGCCACCAGTGATTTGCACAGGAACTATGGCTACACCTTC.

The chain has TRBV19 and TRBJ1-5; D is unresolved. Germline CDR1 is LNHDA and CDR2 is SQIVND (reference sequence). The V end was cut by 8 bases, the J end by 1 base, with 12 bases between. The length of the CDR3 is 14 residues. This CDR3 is CASSDETSNQPQHF. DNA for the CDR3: TGTGCCAGTTCGGACGAGACCAGCAATCAGCCCCAGCATTTT.

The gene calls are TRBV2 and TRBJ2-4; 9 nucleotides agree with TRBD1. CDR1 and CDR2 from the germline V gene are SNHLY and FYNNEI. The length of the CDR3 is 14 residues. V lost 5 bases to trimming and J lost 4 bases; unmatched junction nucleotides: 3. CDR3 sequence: CASSPGQGKNIQYF. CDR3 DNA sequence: TGTGCCAGCAGTCCGGGACAGGGAAAAAACATTCAGTACTTC.

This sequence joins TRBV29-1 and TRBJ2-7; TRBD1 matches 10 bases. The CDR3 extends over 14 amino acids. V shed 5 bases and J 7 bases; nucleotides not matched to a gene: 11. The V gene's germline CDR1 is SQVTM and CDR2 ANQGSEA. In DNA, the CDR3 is TGCAGCGTTAAACGGGACAGGGGATCTGGGGAGCAGTACTTC. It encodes CSVKRDRGSGEQYF.

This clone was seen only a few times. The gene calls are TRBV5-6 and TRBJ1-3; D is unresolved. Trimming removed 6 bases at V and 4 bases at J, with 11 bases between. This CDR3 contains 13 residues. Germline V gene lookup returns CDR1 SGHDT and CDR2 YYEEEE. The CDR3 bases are TGTGCCAGCATTGGGGAGTCAGGAAACACCATATATTTT. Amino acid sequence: CASIGESGNTIYF.

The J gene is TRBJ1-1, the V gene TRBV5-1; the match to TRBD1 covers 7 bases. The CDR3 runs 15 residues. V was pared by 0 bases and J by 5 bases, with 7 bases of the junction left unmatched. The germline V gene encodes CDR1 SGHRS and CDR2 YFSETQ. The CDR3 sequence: CASSLAQGGRTEAFF. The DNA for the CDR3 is TGCGCCAGCAGCTTGGCCCAGGGGGGGCGGACTGAAGCTTTCTTT. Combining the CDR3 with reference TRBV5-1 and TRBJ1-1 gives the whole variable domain KAGVTQTPRYLIKTRGQQVTLSCSPISGHRSVSWYQQTPGQGLQFLFEYFSETQRNKGNFPGRFSGRQFSNSRSEMNVSTLELGDSALYLCASSLAQGGRTEAFFGQGTRLTVV.

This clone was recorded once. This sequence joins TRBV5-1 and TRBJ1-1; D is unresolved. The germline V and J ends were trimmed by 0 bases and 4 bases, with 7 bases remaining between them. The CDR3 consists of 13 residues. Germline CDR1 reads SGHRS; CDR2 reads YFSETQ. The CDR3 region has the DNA TGCGCCAGCAGCTTGGATCATGGCACTGAAGCTTTCTTT. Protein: CASSLDHGTEAFF.

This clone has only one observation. The CDR3 region is CASGLLNAQAPREDNQPQHF. In DNA form, the CDR3 reads TGTGCTAGTGGTTTGCTAAACGCACAGGCCCCCCGTGAGGATAATCAGCCCCAGCATTTT. The J gene is TRBJ1-5, the V gene TRBV12-5, with a weak D call TRBD1 (5 bases). The germline CDR1 and CDR2 sequences are LGHNT and FRNRAP. The germline V and J ends were trimmed by 2 bases and 4 bases, with 27 bases remaining between them. The CDR3 is 20 residues long.

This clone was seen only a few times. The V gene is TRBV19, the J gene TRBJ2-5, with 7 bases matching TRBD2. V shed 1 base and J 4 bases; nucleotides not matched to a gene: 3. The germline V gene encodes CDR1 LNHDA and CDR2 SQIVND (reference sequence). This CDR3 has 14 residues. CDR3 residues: CASSIGLAGETQYF. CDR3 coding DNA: TGTGCCAGTAGTATAGGACTAGCAGGAGAGACCCAGTACTTC.

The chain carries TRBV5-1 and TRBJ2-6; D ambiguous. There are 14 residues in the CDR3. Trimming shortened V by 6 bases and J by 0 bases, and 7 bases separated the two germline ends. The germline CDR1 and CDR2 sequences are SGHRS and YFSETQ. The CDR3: CASTWGSGANVLTF. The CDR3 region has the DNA TGCGCCAGCACCTGGGGCTCTGGGGCCAACGTCCTGACTTTC.

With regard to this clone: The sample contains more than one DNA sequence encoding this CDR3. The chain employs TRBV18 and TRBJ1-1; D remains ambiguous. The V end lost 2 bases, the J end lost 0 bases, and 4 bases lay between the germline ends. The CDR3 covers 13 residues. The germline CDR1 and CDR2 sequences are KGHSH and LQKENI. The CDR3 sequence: CASSPEMNTEAFF. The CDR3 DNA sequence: TGTGCCAGCTCACCAGAGATGAACACTGAAGCTTTCTTT.

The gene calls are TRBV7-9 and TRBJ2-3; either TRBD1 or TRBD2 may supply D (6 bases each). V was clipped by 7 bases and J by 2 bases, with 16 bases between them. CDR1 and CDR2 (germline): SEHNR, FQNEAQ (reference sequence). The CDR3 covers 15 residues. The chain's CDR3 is CASTLRGANTDTQYF. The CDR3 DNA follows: TGTGCCAGCACCCTTAGGGGGGCCAACACAGATACGCAGTATTTT. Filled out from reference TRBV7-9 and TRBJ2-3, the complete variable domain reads DTGVSQNPRHKITKRGQNVTFRCDPISEHNRLYWYRQTLGQGPEFLTYFQNEAQLEKSRLLSDRFSAERPKGSFSTLEIQRTEQGDSAMYLCASTLRGANTDTQYFGPGTRLTVL.